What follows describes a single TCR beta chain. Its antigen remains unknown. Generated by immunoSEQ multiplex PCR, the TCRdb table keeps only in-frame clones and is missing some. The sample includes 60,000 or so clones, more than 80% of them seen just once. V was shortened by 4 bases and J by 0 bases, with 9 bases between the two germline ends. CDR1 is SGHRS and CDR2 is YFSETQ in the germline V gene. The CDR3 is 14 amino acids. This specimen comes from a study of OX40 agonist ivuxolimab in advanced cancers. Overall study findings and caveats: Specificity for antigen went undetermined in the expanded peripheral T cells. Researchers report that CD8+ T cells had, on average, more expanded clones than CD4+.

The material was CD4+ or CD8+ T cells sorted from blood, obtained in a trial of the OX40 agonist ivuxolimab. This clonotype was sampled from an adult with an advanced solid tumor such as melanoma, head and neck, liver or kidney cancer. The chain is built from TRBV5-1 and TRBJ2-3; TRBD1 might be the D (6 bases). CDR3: CASSQGPSTDTQYF. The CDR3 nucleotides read TGCGCCAGCAGCCAGGGGCCTAGCACAGATACGCAGTATTTT.